The T cell receptor beta chain described here comes from a study of beta chain features in type 1 diabetes (dated by TCRdb to the late 2010s). Regarding the research as a whole: Mean age, gender distribution, total cell number and subset yield were not different between patients and healthy donors. Naive and central memory subsets were obtained from all 28 donors, but regulatory and stem cell-like memory subsets were isolated from only 8 patients and about 8 healthy donors. In the study, recently diagnosed type 1 diabetes patients and matched healthy donors were compared on the TCRB repertoires of their sorted circulating CD4+ T cell subsets. A total of roughly 98,000,000 sorted cells were examined across all samples, and RNA yield correlated strongly with the number of cells per subset.

The CDR3 holds 17 amino acids from the cysteine to the phenylalanine. The only DNA kept is the CDR3, 51 bases in frame from the first base. V lost 4 bases and J lost 1 base; the stretch between them is 17 bases long. The germline V gene gives CDR1 as SGHTA and CDR2 as FQGNSA. A single peripheral blood draw of approximately 110 mL on average was collected from each donor into heparinised tubes. A BD FACSAria II and a panel including CD45RO, CCR7, CD25, CD127, CD95 and CD27 were used to sort naive, central memory, regulatory and stem cell-like memory CD4+ T cells. All sorted populations exceeded 95% purity. PBMCs were isolated immediately by Lymphoprep density gradient centrifugation and stained directly without culture. So that batch effects would be minimized, each experiment stained and sorted samples in pairs, pairing one healthy donor with one patient. Summary of the overall study and its limitations: At VDJ recombination sites, type 1 diabetes patients had fewer insertions and more deleted nucleotides, which implies abnormalities in thymic rearrangement. Sequencing cDNA rather than genomic DNA could over-represent highly expressing activated cells, although activation and CD3 levels did not differ between groups. Shorter templates might have been favored by PCR, but patient and control samples were amplified and corrected together, so both groups would have been affected equally by any skew. Type 1 diabetes patients showed a moderate but significant shortening of TCRB CDR3 length in all four CD4+ subsets. Naive, central memory and regulatory TCRB repertoires appeared to be more similar among patients than among healthy donors. Only small numbers of individuals were included in the HLA sub-analyses, which left unresolved whether HLA type had any influence on TCRB rearrangement.

The entire isolated RNA was reverse transcribed using the High Capacity cDNA Reverse Transcription Kit, and thus expressed TCRB transcripts were sequenced. Naive, central memory and regulatory T cell samples underwent deep immunoSEQ sequencing, averaging roughly 3.5 million total reads per sample. Sorted cells were lysed in RLT buffer and RNA was extracted with DNase-treated RNeasy Micro or Mini kits, depending on cell number. To prevent cross-contamination, every cell subset was processed on its own, while patient and healthy donor samples were processed together. The immunoSEQ multiplex PCR was used to amplify TCRB sequences from cDNA, generating 87-bp fragments that spanned the CDR3 region. Sequencing of the amplicons was performed on the Illumina HiSeq platform. The authors' pipeline ran thus. Synthetic template baselines were used to correct PCR bias computationally, reads within Hamming distance 2 were collapsed together, and singletons that could not be merged were discarded. Reads were aligned against IMGT to assign V, D and J genes, CDR3 length and insertions or deletions at six rearrangement sites. Within each subset, clonotype counts were normalized to sorted cell number, and only after that were true diversity and Gini coefficients computed with the tcR R package. Repertoire sharing was quantified using the overlap coefficient calculated on TCRB nucleotide sequences. Out-of-frame TCRB sequences from naive cells were analyzed to stand in for the pre-selection repertoire. TCRdb took over this immuneACCESS table, retaining in-frame rearrangements with V and J assigned. Such tables are incomplete; in checked studies, under half of the missing clones stem from an unresolved V gene, and the remainder is unexplained. The DNA gave D and trimming, while V, J and clone size come from that table. The sample table holds 900,000 or so clones, of which roughly a sixth were seen once. About 0.025% of the sample belongs to the ten largest clones.

This clone was detected a few times. This clone's antigen is unknown. Base qualities are not recorded, but no much larger clone differs from it by a single base. Recombination joined TRBV7-2 with TRBJ2-4; TRBD2 is perhaps the D gene, given 6 matching bases. The clonotype originates from a woman aged 18-29 years in good health. Sequenced sample: naive CD4+ T cells from blood. The cell subset or site label of this sample denotes: true naive CD4+ T cells. The DNA sequence reads TGTGCCAGCAGCTCCCGGGACCCGCGGGATGCCAAAAACATTCAGTACTTC. Translated, this is CASSSRDPRDAKNIQYF.